These T cell receptor beta chains were read from a single sample in a study of T cell responses to AZD1222 COVID-19 vaccine. Only in-frame clones appear in the TCRdb table, and some are missing; sequencing was by immunoSEQ multiplex PCR. The repertoire holds roughly 120,000 clones, with about 91% as singletons. The input for sequencing was peripheral blood, taken on day 0 of AZD1222 vaccination. The source is an adult in good health. The CDR3 runs from the conserved cysteine through the conserved F or W. The order of the fields is V gene, J gene, D gene, clone size, CDR3 protein, CDR3 DNA. The D gene is left open where the match is weak. Clone size is given for some rows only: seen once, a few or many times, or a class if the clone is expanded.

TRBV19	TRBJ2-5	NA	NA	CASSSDYPGKTQYF	TGTGCCAGTAGTAGCGACTACCCAGGGAAGACCCAGTACTTC
TRBV7-9	TRBJ2-1	TRBD2	NA	CASSRGGISYNEQFF	TGTGCCAGCAGCCGGGGGGGTATCTCCTACAATGAGCAGTTCTTC
TRBV5-6	TRBJ1-4	TRBD1	NA	CASSLAATGLQKLFF	TGTGCCAGCAGCTTGGCCGCGACAGGGCTTCAAAAACTGTTTTTT
TRBV30	TRBJ1-1	NA	NA	CAWTPPREVNTEAFF	TGTGCCTGGACTCCCCCCAGGGAGGTGAACACTGAAGCTTTCTTT
TRBV19	TRBJ2-7	NA	NA	CASSFTGTTTVQYF	TGTGCCAGTAGTTTCACCGGGACCACTACGGTGCAGTACTTC
TRBV6-5	TRBJ2-7	TRBD1	once	CASSYEGTGISEQYF	TGTGCCAGCAGTTACGAAGGGACAGGGATCTCCGAGCAGTACTTC
TRBV5-1	TRBJ2-1	NA	NA	CASSPSGNTYNEQFF	TGCGCCAGCAGCCCGAGCGGAAATACCTACAATGAGCAGTTCTTC
TRBV27	TRBJ1-5	NA	NA	CASSPSGGTYGNQPQHF	TGTGCCAGCAGTCCCTCGGGGGGGACGTACGGCAATCAGCCCCAGCATTTT
TRBV2	TRBJ1-1	TRBD1	NA	CASSGTGINTEAFF	TGTGCCAGCAGTGGGACAGGGATCAACACTGAAGCTTTCTTT
TRBV15	TRBJ2-1	NA	NA	CATSGDLGYNEQFF	TGTGCCACCAGCGGGGACCTAGGTTACAATGAGCAGTTCTTC
TRBV4-3	TRBJ1-4	NA	NA	CASSPGDSNIGNEKLFF	TGCGCCAGCAGCCCGGGGGATAGTAATATCGGTAATGAAAAACTGTTTTTT
TRBV27	TRBJ1-1	NA	NA	CASSDMNTEAFF	TGTGCCAGCAGCGATATGAACACTGAAGCTTTCTTT
TRBV19	TRBJ2-7	TRBD2	once	CASSWASGSYEQYF	TGTGCCAGTAGTTGGGCTAGCGGGAGCTACGAGCAGTACTTC
TRBV5-4	TRBJ2-6	TRBD1	NA	CASSGTGGSILSGANVLTF	TGTGCCAGCAGCGGAACAGGGGGCTCTATTCTGTCTGGGGCCAACGTCCTGACTTTC
TRBV6-5	TRBJ1-2	NA	NA	CASSYDEGGYTF	TGTGCCAGCAGTTATGATGAGGGAGGCTACACCTTC
TRBV5-1	TRBJ1-2	NA	NA	CASSYSSGYTF	TGCGCCAGCAGCTATAGCTCTGGCTACACCTTC
TRBV10-1	TRBJ2-7	NA	NA	CASGSLLRDEQYF	TGCGCCAGCGGCTCTCTTCTCCGGGACGAGCAGTACTTC
TRBV18	TRBJ1-4	NA	NA	CASSPSGLQVEKLFF	TGTGCCAGCTCACCATCGGGGTTGCAAGTGGAAAAACTGTTTTTT
TRBV6-4	TRBJ1-2	NA	NA	CASSEGPGSPYGYTF	TGTGCCAGCAGTGAGGGGCCGGGATCCCCCTATGGCTACACCTTC
TRBV6-5	TRBJ2-7	NA	NA	CASSFSGRVYEQYF	TGTGCCAGCAGTTTCTCGGGACGGGTTTACGAGCAGTACTTC
TRBV18	TRBJ1-1	NA	once	CASSPFPGATNTEAFF	TGTGCCAGCTCCCCCTTTCCAGGGGCGACGAACACTGAAGCTTTCTTT
TRBV7-6	TRBJ1-3	NA	NA	CASSLGRASSGNTIYF	TGTGCCAGCAGCTTGGGAAGGGCGAGCTCTGGAAACACCATATATTTT
TRBV19	TRBJ1-5	NA	NA	CASSSPRDLDQPQHF	TGTGCCAGTAGTTCTCCCCGGGATTTGGATCAGCCCCAGCATTTT
TRBV2	TRBJ1-2	NA	NA	CASGDSIVYGYTF	TGTGCCAGCGGAGACAGTATAGTCTATGGCTACACCTTC
TRBV6-6	TRBJ1-2	NA	NA	CASSQGWAEHGYTF	TGTGCCAGCAGTCAGGGTTGGGCCGAGCATGGCTACACCTTC
TRBV20-1	TRBJ1-3	TRBD1	NA	CSATGQVGIYF	TGCAGTGCTACCGGACAGGTCGGCATATATTTT
TRBV13	TRBJ2-1	NA	NA	CASSLGTGNEQFF	TGTGCCAGCAGCTTAGGGACAGGCAATGAGCAGTTCTTC
TRBV5-1	TRBJ2-7	NA	NA	CATAENLSYEQYF	TGCGCCACCGCAGAGAACCTCTCCTACGAGCAGTACTTC
TRBV7-9	TRBJ1-1	NA	NA	CASSLGSAEAFF	TGTGCCAGCAGCTTAGGGTCAGCTGAAGCTTTCTTT